This record covers a single T cell receptor (beta chain). Its antigen is currently unknown. This CDR3 has 13 amino acids. V lost 5 bases and J lost 3, with 10 bases in between. Germline assignment: CDR1 LNHDA and CDR2 SQIVND (reference sequence). This sample was included in a study of Ad26.COV2.S vaccination and SARS-CoV-2 variants. Some clones are missing from TCRdb's copy, which holds only in-frame ones; the method was immunoSEQ multiplex PCR. The repertoire holds around 86,000 clones, with 82% as singletons. Points from the study as a whole: The study found similar non-spike TCR breadth in vaccine and placebo recipients. Total T cell responses, in the TCR breadth and depth analyses, may have been underestimated.

The source was peripheral blood, collected after recovery from COVID-19. The TCR comes from a human donor who had recovered from COVID-19. The rearrangement links TRBV19 to TRBJ1-1; no firm D call. The CDR3 region is CASSLGLYTEAFF. DNA for the CDR3: TGTGCCAGTAGTCTAGGGTTGTACACTGAAGCTTTCTTT. Supplemented by reference TRBV19 and TRBJ1-1, the full variable domain reads DGGITQSPKYLFRKEGQNVTLSCEQNLNHDAMYWYRQDPGQGLRLIYYSQIVNDFQKGDIAEGYSVSREKKESFPLTVTSAQKNPTAFYLCASSLGLYTEAFFGQGTRLTVV.